This T cell receptor beta chain was recovered during a study of blood T cell repertoires in COVID-19. Looking at the study overall: PBMCs, B-cell-depleted T cells, or T cells were the source of the cDNA or gDNA that made up the material.

As processed by the authors: Quantification of nucleated cells was approximated via reference gene primer amplification. Profiled with immunoSEQ multiplex PCR; TCRdb holds only in-frame clones, not every one. V and J calls plus clone size are reproduced from that table; the DNA served to infer D and trimming. The data show fewer than 200,000 clones, approximately 86% seen once. The clonotype comes from a woman aged 80 or older with acute or convalescent COVID-19. Sequencing used peripheral blood.

The CDR3 loop is CASSQDLRGYPGELFF. The CDR3, as DNA: TGTGCCAGCAGCCAAGATCTCCGCGGGTACCCCGGGGAGCTGTTTTTT. The chain uses TRBV14 and TRBJ2-2; TRBD2 might be the D (5 bases). Trimming left V 0 bases short and J 6 bases short, with 14 bases between. This CDR3 spans 16 amino acids. Germline CDR1 and CDR2: SGHDN and FVKESK.